This paragraph covers one T cell receptor (beta chain) sequence. Antigen unknown. The time point was: pretreatment peripheral blood. Each PCR received spiked synthetic TCR analog templates. TCRdb keeps only in-frame clones here, not all; method: immunoSEQ multiplex PCR. The sample contains around 70,000 clones, 84% of which appear only once. These data originate in a study of PD-L1 blockade in urothelial cancer. Overall study: Most patients, about 85% of the 29, were males with bladder-origin cancer. Researchers looked at the blood 3 weeks (second dose) and 6 weeks after treatment began. Overall study results and limits: Patients with durable benefit had greater blood expansion of tumor-associated TCR clones 3 weeks into treatment.

Trimming removed 4 bases at V and 3 bases at J, with 3 bases between. This CDR3 region has 12 residues. Germline V lookup: CDR1 SGHNT, CDR2 YENEEA. This chain uses TRBV11-3 with TRBJ2-2; D is unresolved. The source of this sequence is a woman between 70 and 85 years old with urothelial cancer. Sample: PBMCs, taken around atezolizumab (anti-PD-L1) treatment. CDR3 region: CASSSDTGELFF. For the CDR3, the DNA is TGTGCCAGCAGCTCGGACACCGGGGAGCTGTTTTTT.